This T cell receptor (beta chain) is from a study of blood T cell repertoires in COVID-19 (dated by TCRdb to the early 2020s). In terms of the full investigation: The collaborator samples originated in the United States, Italy and Spain and spanned the acute and convalescent phases of COVID-19. The prospective study material was composed of cDNA or gDNA derived from T cells, B-cell-depleted T cells, or PBMCs. The dataset comprised deeply sampled blood TCRbeta repertoires from subjects exposed to, actively infected with, or recovered from COVID-19. The repertoires were made available in a free public database intended to serve as a resource for research on the immune response to SARS-CoV-2. The samples were drawn from the first 160 participants of the ongoing ImmuneRACE study and from over a thousand subjects provided by 6 global collaborators. The sample metadata nearly always contained a de-identified subject ID, COVID-19 status, age in years and sex. Where available, HLA class I and class II types were obtained from metadata supplied by the sample provider rather than from assay-based typing. What the study reported, not specific to this receptor: Clinical and demographic metadata were provided uncurated, with the amount varying by source and participant.

TCRbeta CDR3 regions were amplified from genomic DNA using the immunoSEQ Assay, a bias-controlled multiplex PCR. In the original analysis: Nucleated cell counts per sample were estimated from amplification of reference gene primers within the assay. To quantify the absolute abundance of each unique TCRbeta CDR3 rearrangement, sequence reads were collapsed and filtered. Productive Simpson clonality was computed per sample as the square root of Simpson's diversity index over productive rearrangements. TCRdb's version of the immuneACCESS table is confined to in-frame rearrangements and falls short of the full clone set. An unresolved V gene accounts for under half of the shortfall where checked; the remainder is of unknown origin. V and J calls and clone size are given by that table; D and trimming were obtained from the DNA. The table for this sample lists 230,000 or so clones; 81% of them were counted only once. The ten most abundant clones make up around 7.2% of the sample.

At one collaborating source in Seattle, patients were enrolled during active infection and were followed longitudinally through the course of disease. Collaborating institutions collected whole blood in K2EDTA tubes following their own protocols. Collaborator samples were shipped for TCRbeta analysis as frozen whole blood, isolated PBMCs, or DNA extracted from either sample type. Here V drops 3 bases and J drops 8 bases, and the junction holds 13 bases not matched to any gene. The CDR3 contains 15 residues, cysteine and phenylalanine counted. Just the 45-base CDR3 DNA is kept, in frame starting at base 1. CDR1 is given as GTSNPN and CDR2 as SVGIG, both from the germline V gene (reference sequence). On this clone itself: The specificity of this receptor is unknown. Per-base quality was not reported, and no clone a single base away is much larger than it.

This receptor was identified in a woman aged 80 or older with COVID-19, enrolled during active disease. The sequenced sample consisted of peripheral blood. This receptor chain uses TRBV30 and TRBJ1-2, and 9 junctional nucleotides match TRBD1. The bases read TGTGCCTGGAGCTCCCACTCCGGGACAGGGTTCGGCTACACCTTC. It codes for CAWSSHSGTGFGYTF.